This T cell receptor beta chain was profiled in a study of T cell responses to AZD1222 COVID-19 vaccine. For this clone: Its target is not known.

Measured with immunoSEQ multiplex PCR; TCRdb has only the in-frame clones, and not every one. Of about 140,000 clones listed, over 90% were seen once; the top ten hold approximately 1.6%. The V end was cut by 8 bases, the J end by 0 bases, with 11 bases between. CDR3 length: 13 residues. Per the germline V gene, CDR1 is LNHDA and CDR2 is SQIVND (reference sequence). Study observations and caveats: Targets within unmutated variant regions were reportedly found for nearly half of spike-specific TCRs. Only after the peak T cell response were repertoires sampled. Breadth and depth of Spike-specific TCRs rose after two AZD1222 doses.

The chain couples TRBV19 to TRBJ2-7; D ambiguous. This clonotype originated in an adult in good health. Material: peripheral blood, obtained on day 0 of AZD1222 vaccination. CDR3 region: CASSLASSYEQYF. The CDR3 DNA reads as TGTGCCAGTTCCTTGGCTAGCTCCTACGAGCAGTACTTC.